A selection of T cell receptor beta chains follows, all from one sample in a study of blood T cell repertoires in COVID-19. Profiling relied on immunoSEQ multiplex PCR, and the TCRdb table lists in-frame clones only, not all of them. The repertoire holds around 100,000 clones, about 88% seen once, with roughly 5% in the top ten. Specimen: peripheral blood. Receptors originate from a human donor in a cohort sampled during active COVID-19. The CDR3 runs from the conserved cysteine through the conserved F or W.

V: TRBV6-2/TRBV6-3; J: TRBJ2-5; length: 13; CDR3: CASSFAVEETQYF
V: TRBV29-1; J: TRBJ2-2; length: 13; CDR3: CSAAGVEGGELFF
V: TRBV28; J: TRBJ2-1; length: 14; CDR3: CASRHRSSYNEQFF
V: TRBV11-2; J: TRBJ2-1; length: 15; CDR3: CASSLRGAAYNEQFF
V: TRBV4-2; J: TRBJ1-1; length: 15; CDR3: CASSPTDILNTEAFF
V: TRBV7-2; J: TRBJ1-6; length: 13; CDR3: CASSAEAPNPVHF
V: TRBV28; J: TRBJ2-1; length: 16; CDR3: CASSLGGTSRYNEQFF
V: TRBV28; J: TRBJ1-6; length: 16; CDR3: CASSVYKGKATSPLHF
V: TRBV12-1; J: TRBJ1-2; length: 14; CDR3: CASSFATDNYGYTF
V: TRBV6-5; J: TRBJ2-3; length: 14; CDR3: CASGRDRVADTQYF
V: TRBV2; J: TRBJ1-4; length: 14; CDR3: CASSGTVRNEKLFF
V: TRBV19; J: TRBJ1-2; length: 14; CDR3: CASSTGYRRTGYTF
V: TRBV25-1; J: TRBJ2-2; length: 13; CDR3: CASSNRQAGELFF
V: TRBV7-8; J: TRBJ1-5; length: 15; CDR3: CASSLGDRGNQPQHF
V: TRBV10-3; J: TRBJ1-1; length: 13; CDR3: CAITDRGNTEAFF
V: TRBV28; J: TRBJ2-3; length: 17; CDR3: CASIPARAGGPEDTQYF
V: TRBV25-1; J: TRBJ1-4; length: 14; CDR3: CASSEFVGSEKLFF
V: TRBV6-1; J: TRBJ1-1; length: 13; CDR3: CASSESQNTEAFF
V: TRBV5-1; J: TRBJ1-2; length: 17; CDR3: CASSLTVPGQVHYGYTF
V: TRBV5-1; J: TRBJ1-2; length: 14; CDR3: CASSFGGRDYGYTF
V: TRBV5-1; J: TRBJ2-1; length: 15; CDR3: CASSLGTSGSNEQFF
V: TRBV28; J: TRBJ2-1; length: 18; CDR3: CASSPLGVRGGSYNEQFF
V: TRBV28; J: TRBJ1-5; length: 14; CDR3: CASRLEPANQPQHF
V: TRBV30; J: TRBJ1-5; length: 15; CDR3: CAWSMAGTVNQPQHF
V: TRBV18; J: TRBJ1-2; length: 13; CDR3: CASSLGEDYGYTF
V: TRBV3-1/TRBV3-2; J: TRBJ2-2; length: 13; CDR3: CASSQYPRGELFF
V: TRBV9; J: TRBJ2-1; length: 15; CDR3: CASSVDGRGYNEQFF
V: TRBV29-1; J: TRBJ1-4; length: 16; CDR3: CSVVPLGGATNEKLFF
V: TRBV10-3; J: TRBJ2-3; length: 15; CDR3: CAISDRGTSTDTQYF
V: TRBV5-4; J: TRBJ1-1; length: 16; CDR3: CASSLQSTRGLTEAFF
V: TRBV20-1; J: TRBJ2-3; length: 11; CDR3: CSARDWPGVGF
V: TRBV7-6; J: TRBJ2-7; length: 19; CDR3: CASSLLLTTSGGAYYEQYF
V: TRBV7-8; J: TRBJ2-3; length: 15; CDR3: CASSPRGLKTDTQYF
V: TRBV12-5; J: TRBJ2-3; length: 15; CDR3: CASGLSGTITDTQYF
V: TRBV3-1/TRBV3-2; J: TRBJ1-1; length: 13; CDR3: CASSQAGGTEAFF
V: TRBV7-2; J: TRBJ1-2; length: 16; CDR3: CASSTATVRANYGYTF
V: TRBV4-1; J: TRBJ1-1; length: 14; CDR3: CASSLSPTGSEAFF
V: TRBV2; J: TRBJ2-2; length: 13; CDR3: CASSEKGFGELFF
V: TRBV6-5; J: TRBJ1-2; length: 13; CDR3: CASSWTQGYGYTF
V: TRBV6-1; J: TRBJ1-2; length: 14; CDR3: CASSESRLFGGYTF